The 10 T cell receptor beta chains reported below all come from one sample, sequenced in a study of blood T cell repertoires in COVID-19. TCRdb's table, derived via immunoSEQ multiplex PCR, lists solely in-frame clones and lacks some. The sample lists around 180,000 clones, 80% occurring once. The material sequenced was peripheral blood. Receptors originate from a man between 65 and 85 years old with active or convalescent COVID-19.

This CDR3 reads CASSYYGAQPQHF. In DNA form, the CDR3 reads TGTGCCAGCAGTTATTATGGGGCGCAGCCCCAGCATTTT. The chain links TRBV6-2 or TRBV6-3 to TRBJ1-5; D possibly corresponds to TRBD1 (5 bases). The CDR3 consists of 13 residues. Germline V gives CDR1 MNHEY, CDR2 SVGEGT. V dropped 3 bases and J dropped 7 bases, with 10 bases sitting between them.

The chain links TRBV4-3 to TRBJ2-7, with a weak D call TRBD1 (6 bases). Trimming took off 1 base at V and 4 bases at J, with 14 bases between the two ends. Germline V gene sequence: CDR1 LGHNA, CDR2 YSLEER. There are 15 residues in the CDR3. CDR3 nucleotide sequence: TGCGCCAGCAGCCAAGGCTGGAGACAGGCTTACGAGCAGTACTTC. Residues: CASSQGWRQAYEQYF.

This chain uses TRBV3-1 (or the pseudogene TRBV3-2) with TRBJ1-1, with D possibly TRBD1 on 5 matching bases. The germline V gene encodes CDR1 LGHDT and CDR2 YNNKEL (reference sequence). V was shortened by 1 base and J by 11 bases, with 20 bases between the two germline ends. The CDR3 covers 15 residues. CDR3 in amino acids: CASSQVASGLNSAFF. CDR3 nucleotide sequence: TGTGCCAGCAGCCAAGTGGCTTCAGGGTTGAATTCGGCTTTCTTT.

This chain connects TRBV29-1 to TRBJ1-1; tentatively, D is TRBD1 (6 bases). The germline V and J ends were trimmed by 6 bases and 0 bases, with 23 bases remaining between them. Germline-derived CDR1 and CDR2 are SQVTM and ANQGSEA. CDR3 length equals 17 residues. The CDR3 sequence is CSVQTGKGVNVNTEAFF. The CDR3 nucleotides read TGCAGCGTCCAAACAGGGAAAGGGGTTAATGTGAACACTGAAGCTTTCTTT. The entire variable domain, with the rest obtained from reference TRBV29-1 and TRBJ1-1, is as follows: SAVISQKPSRDICQRGTSLTIQCQVDSQVTMMFWYRQQPGQSLTLIATANQGSEATYESGFVIDKFPISRPNLTFSTLTVSNMSPEDSSIYLCSVQTGKGVNVNTEAFFGQGTRLTVV.

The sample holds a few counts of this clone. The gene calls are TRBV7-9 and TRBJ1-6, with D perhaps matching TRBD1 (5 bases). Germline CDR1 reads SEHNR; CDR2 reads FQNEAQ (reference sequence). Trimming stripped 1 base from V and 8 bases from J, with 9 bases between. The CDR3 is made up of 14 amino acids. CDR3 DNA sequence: TGTGCCAGCAGCTTAGTCAGGGCAGATTCACCCCTCCACTTT. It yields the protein CASSLVRADSPLHF.

The CDR3 loop reads CASSYSPTERQFF. The CDR3, as DNA: TGTGCCAGCAGTTACTCCCCCACGGAGAGGCAGTTCTTC. The chain links TRBV6-2 or TRBV6-3 to TRBJ2-1; D not certain. The CDR3 sequence is 13 residues long. Germline CDR1 reads MNHEY; CDR2 reads SVGEGT. Trimming took 0 bases from V and 12 from J, leaving 12 bases between them.

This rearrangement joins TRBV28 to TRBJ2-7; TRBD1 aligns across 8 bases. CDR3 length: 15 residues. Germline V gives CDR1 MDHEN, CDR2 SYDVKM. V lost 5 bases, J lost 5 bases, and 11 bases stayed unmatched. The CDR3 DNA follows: TGTGCCAGCAGTATACCGACAGGGGTTCCCCACGAGCAGTACTTC. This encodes CASSIPTGVPHEQYF.

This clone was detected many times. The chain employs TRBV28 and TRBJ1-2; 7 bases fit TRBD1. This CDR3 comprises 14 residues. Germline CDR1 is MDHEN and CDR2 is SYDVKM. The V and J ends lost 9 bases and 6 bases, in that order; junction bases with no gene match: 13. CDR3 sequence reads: CASLFTGTAHGYTF. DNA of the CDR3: TGTGCCAGTTTATTTACTGGGACAGCTCATGGCTACACCTTC.

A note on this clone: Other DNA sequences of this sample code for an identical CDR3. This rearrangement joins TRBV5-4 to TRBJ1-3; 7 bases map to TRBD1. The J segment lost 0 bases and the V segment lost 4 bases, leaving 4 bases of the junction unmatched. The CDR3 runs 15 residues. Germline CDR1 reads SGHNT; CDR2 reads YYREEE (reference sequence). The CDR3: CASSRDSSSGNTIYF. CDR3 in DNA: TGTGCCAGCAGCCGGGACAGCAGCTCTGGAAACACCATATATTTT.

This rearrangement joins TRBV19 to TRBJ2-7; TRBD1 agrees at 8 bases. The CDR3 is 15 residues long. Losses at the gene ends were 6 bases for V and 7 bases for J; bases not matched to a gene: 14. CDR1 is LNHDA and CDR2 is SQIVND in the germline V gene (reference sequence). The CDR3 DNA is TGTGCCAGTAGCCGAAGGGCAGGGGGCGCGTGGGAGCAGTACTTC. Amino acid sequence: CASSRRAGGAWEQYF. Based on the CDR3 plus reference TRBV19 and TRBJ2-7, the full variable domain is DGGITQSPKYLFRKEGQNVTLSCEQNLNHDAMYWYRQDPGQGLRLIYYSQIVNDFQKGDIAEGYSVSREKKESFPLTVTSAQKNPTAFYLCASSRRAGGAWEQYFGPGTRLTVT.